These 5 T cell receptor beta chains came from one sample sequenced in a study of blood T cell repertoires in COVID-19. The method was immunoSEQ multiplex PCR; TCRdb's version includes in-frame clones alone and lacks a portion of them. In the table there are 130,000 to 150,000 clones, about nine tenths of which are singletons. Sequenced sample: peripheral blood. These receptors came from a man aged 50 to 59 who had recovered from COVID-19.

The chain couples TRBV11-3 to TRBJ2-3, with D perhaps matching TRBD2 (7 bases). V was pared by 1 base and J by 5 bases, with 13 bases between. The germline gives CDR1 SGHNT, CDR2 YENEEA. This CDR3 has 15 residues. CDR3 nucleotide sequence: TGTGCCAGCAGCTTAGTGGGGGGGCCTGGAGATACGCAGTATTTT. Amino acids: CASSLVGGPGDTQYF.

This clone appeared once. CDR3 DNA: TGCGCCAGCAGCTTTGACCGGGGGTTCTCTGGAAACACCATATATTTT. Its translation is CASSFDRGFSGNTIYF. The rearrangement joins TRBV5-1 to TRBJ1-3; possible D gene TRBD1, 5 bases. The CDR3 has 16 amino acids. From germline, CDR1 is SGHRS and CDR2 YFSETQ. Trimming removed 2 bases from V and 0 bases from J, with 12 bases in between.

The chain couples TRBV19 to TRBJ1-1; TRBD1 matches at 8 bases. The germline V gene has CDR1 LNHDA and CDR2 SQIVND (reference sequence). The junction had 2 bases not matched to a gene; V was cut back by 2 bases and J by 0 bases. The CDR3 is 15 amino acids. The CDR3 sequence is CASSIWTGLNTEAFF. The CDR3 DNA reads TGTGCCAGTAGTATATGGACAGGGCTGAACACTGAAGCTTTCTTT.

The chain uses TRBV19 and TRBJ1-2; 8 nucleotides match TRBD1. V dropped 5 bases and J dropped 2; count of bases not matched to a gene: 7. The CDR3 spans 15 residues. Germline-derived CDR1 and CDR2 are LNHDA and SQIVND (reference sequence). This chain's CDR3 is CASSSRQGPNYGYTF. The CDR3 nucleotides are TGTGCCAGTAGTTCGCGACAGGGGCCAAACTATGGCTACACCTTC.

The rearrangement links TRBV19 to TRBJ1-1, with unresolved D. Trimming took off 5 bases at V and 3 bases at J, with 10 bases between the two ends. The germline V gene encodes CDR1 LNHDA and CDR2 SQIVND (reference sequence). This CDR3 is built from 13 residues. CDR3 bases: TGTGCCAGTAGTGGGCCGCGAGACACTGAAGCTTTCTTT. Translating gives CASSGPRDTEAFF.